This T cell receptor (beta chain) was profiled in a study of cytomegalovirus exposure and HLA in healthy donors. Per germline, CDR1 LGHNT and CDR2 FRNRAP. This CDR3 is built from 12 residues. The V end was cut by 7 bases, the J end by 7 bases, with 13 bases between. This clone came up a few times. TCRdb's copy holds only in-frame clones and misses some; the assay was immunoSEQ multiplex PCR. Of 200,000 or so clones in the sample, 87% were seen once. The receptor's source is a young woman in good health and CMV-seropositive. Sequenced material: PBMCs. The V call is TRBV12-5, the J call TRBJ1-2; D is perhaps TRBD1 (5 bases). The CDR3 reads CASALMGGGYTF. The CDR3 nucleotides read TGTGCTAGTGCCCTCATGGGGGGTGGCTACACCTTC.